Listed below are T cell receptor beta chains from one sample, sequenced in a study of cytomegalovirus exposure and HLA in healthy donors. Profiled with immunoSEQ multiplex PCR; TCRdb holds only in-frame clones, not every one. Seen here are nearly 110,000 clones, approximately 85% observed once, and the top ten hold under 2%. What was sequenced was PBMCs. The receptors were gathered from a man aged 50-59 years in good health and CMV-seronegative. Both conserved end residues are part of each CDR3. D genes are given only for firm matches. The size of a clone is reported for some rows only, either as once, few or many, or as a class for expanded clones.

size	V	D	J	DNA	CDR3
NA	TRBV5-4	TRBD1	TRBJ2-5	TGTGCCAGCACCCATCAGGGGGCGCATAAGGAGACCCAGTACTTC	CASTHQGAHKETQYF
few	TRBV11-2	TRBD1	TRBJ1-2	TGTGCCAGCAGCAACCGGGACAGGGTTCGACAGGGCTACACCTTC	CASSNRDRVRQGYTF
NA	TRBV5-1	NA	TRBJ2-2	TGCGCCAGCAGCTTGGGACAGAACACCGGGGAGCTGTTTTTT	CASSLGQNTGELFF
NA	TRBV18	NA	TRBJ2-5	TGTGCCAGCTCCCCTCCCACCGGAGAGACCCAGTACTTC	CASSPPTGETQYF
NA	TRBV2	TRBD1	TRBJ1-6	TGTGCCAGCAGGGGGGGACAGGCTTCACCCCTCCACTTT	CASRGGQASPLHF
NA	TRBV7-9	TRBD1	TRBJ1-2	TGTGCCAGCAGCACCCGGGACAGGGCGCTATCGAGGGACACCTTC	CASSTRDRALSRDTF
NA	TRBV11-2	TRBD1	TRBJ1-2	TGTGCCAGCAGCCCACCAGGGGGCTACGGCTACACCTTC	CASSPPGGYGYTF
NA	TRBV5-6	TRBD2	TRBJ2-1	TGTGCCAGCAGCCCCGGACTAGCGGGGGCTTACAATGAGCAGTTCTTC	CASSPGLAGAYNEQFF
NA	TRBV6-6	NA	TRBJ1-3	TGTGCCAGCAGTTGGACAGACGTTAACTCTGGAAACACCATATATTTT	CASSWTDVNSGNTIYF
NA	TRBV14	NA	TRBJ2-4	TGTGCCAGCAGCCAAGGTAGAATGAGCGGCATTCAGTACTTC	CASSQGRMSGIQYF